One T cell receptor (beta chain) is described in this entry. This record belongs to a study of cytomegalovirus exposure and HLA in healthy donors. There are 13 residues in the CDR3. Germline CDR1 GTSNPN, CDR2 SVGIG (reference sequence). V lost 2 bases and J lost 5, with 12 bases in between. PCR used 60 Vbeta primers and 13 Jbeta primers. Some clones are missing from TCRdb's copy, which holds only in-frame ones; the method was immunoSEQ multiplex PCR. The sample shows about 150,000 clones, over 75% of them seen only once. As for the donors, each was a healthy bone marrow donor. The chain links TRBV30 to TRBJ1-2, with a tentative D call TRBD1 (6 bases). The sequenced material came from PBMCs. The TCR was taken from a woman aged 25 to 39 in good health and CMV-seronegative. The CDR3 protein is CAWSKGDKYGYTF. DNA of the CDR3: TGTGCCTGGAGTAAAGGGGACAAGTATGGCTACACCTTC.